This TCR beta chain was observed in a study of shared T cell receptors in the human thymus. Repertoires were generated with immunoSEQ multiplex PCR, while TCRdb's copy carries only in-frame clones and drops some. The sample consists of roughly 500,000 clones, around three quarters of them appearing once. The V gene's germline CDR1 is LGHNA and CDR2 YSLEER. Trimming removed 0 bases at V and 0 bases at J, with 17 bases between. The CDR3 contains 19 residues. This same sample was also part of a study on human thymus T cells. That study reports: Corrective heart surgery yielded resections, and these provided the thymus tissue. In thymic and blood repertoires alike, V and J usage looked biased. Unrelated individuals reportedly shared highly overlapping thymic TCR repertoires.

This TCR was sampled from a boy younger than two with a congenital heart defect. Sequenced sample: thymocytes. The rearrangement links TRBV4-3 to TRBJ1-4; tentatively, D is TRBD1 (6 bases). In DNA, the CDR3 is TGCGCCAGCAGCCAAGACCCCTCAGGGGATGTCCCAACTAATGAAAAACTGTTTTTT. Translating it yields CASSQDPSGDVPTNEKLFF.